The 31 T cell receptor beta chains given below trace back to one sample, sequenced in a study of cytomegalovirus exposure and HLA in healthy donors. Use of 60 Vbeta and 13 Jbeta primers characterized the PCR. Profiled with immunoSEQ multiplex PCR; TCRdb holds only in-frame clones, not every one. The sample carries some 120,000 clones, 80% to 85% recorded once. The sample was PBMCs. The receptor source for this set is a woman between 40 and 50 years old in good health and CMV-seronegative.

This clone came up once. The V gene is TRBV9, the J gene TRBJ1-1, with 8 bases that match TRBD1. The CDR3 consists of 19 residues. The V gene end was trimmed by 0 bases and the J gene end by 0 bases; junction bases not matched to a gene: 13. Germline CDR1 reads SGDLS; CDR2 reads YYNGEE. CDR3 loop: CASSVEPGRGLGMNTEAFF. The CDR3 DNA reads TGTGCCAGCAGCGTAGAACCGGGCAGGGGGCTCGGTATGAACACTGAAGCTTTCTTT.

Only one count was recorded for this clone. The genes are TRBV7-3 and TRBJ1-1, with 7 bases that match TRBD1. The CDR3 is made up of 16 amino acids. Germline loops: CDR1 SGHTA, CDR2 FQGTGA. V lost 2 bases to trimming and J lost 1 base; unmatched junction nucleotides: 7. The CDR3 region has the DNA TGTGCCAGCAGCTTACGAGGGGGCGCTGGGAACACTGAAGCTTTCTTT. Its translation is CASSLRGGAGNTEAFF.

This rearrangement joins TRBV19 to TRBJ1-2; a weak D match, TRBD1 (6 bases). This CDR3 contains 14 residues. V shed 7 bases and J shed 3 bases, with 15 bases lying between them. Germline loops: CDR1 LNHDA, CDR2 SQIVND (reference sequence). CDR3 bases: TGTGCCAGTACCGGACAGCGACTATACTATGGCTACACCTTC. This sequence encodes CASTGQRLYYGYTF.

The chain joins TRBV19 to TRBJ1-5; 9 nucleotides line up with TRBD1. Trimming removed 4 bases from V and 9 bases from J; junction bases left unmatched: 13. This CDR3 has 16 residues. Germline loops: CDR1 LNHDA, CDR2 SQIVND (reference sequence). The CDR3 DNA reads TGTGCCAGTAGTACAACAGGGGGCTCTAGCCGTGGGCCCCAGCATTTT. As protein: CASSTTGGSSRGPQHF.

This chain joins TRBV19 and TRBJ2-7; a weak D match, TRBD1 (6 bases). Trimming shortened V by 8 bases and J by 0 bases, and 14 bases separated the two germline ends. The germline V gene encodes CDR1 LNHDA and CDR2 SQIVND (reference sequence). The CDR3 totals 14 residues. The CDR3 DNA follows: TGTGCCAGTCGGACAGCCTCAACCTCCTACGAGCAGTACTTC. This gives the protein CASRTASTSYEQYF.

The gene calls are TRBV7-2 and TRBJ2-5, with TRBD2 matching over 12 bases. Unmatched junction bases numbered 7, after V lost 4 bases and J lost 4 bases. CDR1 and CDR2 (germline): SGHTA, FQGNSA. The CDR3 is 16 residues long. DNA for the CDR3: TGTGCCAGCAGCTCGCAACTAGCGGGAGGAATAGAGACCCAGTACTTC. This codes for CASSSQLAGGIETQYF.

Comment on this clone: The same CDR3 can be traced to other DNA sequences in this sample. CDR3 sequence: CASRPGQLNTEAFF. The CDR3 DNA sequence: TGTGCCAGCAGACCGGGACAGCTGAACACTGAAGCTTTCTTT. The chain uses TRBV27 and TRBJ1-1; the match to TRBD1 covers 7 bases. J lost 0 bases, V lost 6 bases, and 4 bases had no gene match. Germline values: CDR1 MNHEY, CDR2 SMNVEV (reference sequence). The CDR3 consists of 14 residues.

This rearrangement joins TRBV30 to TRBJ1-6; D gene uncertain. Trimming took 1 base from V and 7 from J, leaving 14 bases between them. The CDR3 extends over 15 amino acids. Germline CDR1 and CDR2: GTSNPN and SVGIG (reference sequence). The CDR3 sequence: CAWSGQGPGNSPLHF. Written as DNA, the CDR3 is TGTGCCTGGAGTGGACAAGGGCCGGGGAATTCACCCCTCCACTTT. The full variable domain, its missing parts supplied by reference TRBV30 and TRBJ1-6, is SQTIHQWPATLVQPVGSPLSLECTVEGTSNPNLYWYRQAAGRGLQLLFYSVGIGQISSEVPQNLSASRPQDRQFILSSKKLLLSDSGFYLCAWSGQGPGNSPLHFGNGTRLTVT.

The CDR3 region is CSVSGQGPNSPLHF. CDR3 nucleotide sequence: TGCAGCGTCTCAGGACAGGGTCCCAATTCACCCCTCCACTTT. The rearrangement uses TRBV29-1 and TRBJ1-6, with 8 bases aligning to TRBD1. The trim removed 6 bases at V and 7 bases at J, leaving 8 bases unmatched. The CDR3 consists of 14 residues. Looked up from germline, CDR1 is SQVTM and CDR2 is ANQGSEA.

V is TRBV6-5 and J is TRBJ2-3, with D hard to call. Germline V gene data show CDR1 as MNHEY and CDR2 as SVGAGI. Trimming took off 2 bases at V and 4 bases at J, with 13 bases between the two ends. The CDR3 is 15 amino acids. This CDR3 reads CASSYPNPPADTQYF. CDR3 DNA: TGTGCCAGCAGTTACCCCAACCCGCCGGCAGATACGCAGTATTTT.

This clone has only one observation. In DNA, the CDR3 is TGTGCCAGTAGTATTCTGTCGCCAGGGCCTAATGAAAAACTGTTTTTT. This gives the protein CASSILSPGPNEKLFF. This rearrangement joins TRBV19 to TRBJ1-4; the D gene is possibly TRBD1 (5 bases). This CDR3 contains 16 residues. V lost 3 bases to trimming and J lost 3 bases, with 14 bases between them. Per the germline V gene, CDR1 is LNHDA and CDR2 is SQIVND (reference sequence).

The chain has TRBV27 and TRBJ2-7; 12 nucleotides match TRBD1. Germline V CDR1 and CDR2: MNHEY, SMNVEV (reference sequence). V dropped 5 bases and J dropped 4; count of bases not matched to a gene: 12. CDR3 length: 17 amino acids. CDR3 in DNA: TGTGCCAGCAGTCCAGGGGGGACAGGGGGCGCGGTGTACGAGCAGTACTTC. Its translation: CASSPGGTGGAVYEQYF.

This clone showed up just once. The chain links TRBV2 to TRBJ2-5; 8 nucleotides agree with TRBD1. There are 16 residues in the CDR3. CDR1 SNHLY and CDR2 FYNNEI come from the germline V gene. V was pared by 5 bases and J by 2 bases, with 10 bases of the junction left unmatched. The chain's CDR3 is CASSNPGQDVQETQYF. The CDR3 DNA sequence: TGTGCCAGCAGTAATCCGGGACAGGATGTACAAGAGACCCAGTACTTC.

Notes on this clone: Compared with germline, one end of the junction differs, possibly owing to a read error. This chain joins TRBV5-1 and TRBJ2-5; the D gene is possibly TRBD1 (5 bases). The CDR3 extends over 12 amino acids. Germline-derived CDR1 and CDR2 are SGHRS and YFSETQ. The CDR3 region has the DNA TGCGCCAGCGGACAAAATCAAGAGGCCCAGTACTTC. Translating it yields CASGQNQEAQYF.

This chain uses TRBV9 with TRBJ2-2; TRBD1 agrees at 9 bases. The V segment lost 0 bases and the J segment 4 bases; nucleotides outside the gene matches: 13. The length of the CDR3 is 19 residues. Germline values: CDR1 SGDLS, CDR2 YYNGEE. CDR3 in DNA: TGTGCCAGCAGCGTAGGTCCGGGGACAGGGATAAAGTTCACCGGGGAGCTGTTTTTT. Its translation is CASSVGPGTGIKFTGELFF.

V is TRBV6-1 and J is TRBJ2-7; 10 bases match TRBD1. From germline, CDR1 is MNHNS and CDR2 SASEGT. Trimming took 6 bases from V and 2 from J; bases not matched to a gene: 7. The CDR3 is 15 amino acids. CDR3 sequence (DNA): TGTGCCAGCAGACACCGGGACAGGGGCACCTACGAGCAGTACTTC. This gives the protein CASRHRDRGTYEQYF.

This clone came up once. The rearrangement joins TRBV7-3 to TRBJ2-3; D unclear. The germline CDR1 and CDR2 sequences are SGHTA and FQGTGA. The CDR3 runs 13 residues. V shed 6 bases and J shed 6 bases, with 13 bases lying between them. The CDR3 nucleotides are TGTGCCAGCAGTCCATTTTTCGAGGATACGCAGTATTTT. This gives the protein CASSPFFEDTQYF.

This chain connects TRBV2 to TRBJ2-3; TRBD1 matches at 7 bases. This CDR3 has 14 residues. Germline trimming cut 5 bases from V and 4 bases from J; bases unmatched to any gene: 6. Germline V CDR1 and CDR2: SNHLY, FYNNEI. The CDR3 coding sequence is TGTGCCAGCAGTCCCGACAGGGCCCCAGATACGCAGTATTTT. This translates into CASSPDRAPDTQYF.

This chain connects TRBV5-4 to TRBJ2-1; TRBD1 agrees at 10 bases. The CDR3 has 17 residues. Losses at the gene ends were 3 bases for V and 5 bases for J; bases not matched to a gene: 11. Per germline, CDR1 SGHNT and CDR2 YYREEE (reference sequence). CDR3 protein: CASSWMTGTGADNEQFF. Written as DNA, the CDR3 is TGTGCCAGCAGCTGGATGACCGGGACAGGGGCGGACAATGAGCAGTTCTTC.

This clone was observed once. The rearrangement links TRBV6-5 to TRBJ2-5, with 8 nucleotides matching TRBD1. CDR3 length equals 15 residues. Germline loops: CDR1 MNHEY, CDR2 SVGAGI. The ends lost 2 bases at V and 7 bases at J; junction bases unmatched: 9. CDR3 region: CASSYGPRGLRTQYF. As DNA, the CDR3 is TGTGCCAGCAGTTACGGCCCCAGGGGGCTAAGGACCCAGTACTTC.

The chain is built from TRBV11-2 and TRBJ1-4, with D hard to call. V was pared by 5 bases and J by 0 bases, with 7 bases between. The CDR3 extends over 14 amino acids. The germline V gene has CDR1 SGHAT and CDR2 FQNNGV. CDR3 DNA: TGTGCCAGCAGCCTCCTTGCAACTAATGAAAAACTGTTTTTT. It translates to CASSLLATNEKLFF.

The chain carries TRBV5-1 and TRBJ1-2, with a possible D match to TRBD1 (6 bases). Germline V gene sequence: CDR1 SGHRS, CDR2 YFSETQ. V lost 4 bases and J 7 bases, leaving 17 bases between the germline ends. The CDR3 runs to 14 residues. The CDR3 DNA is TGCGCCAGCAGCGCCCGGGACACCCCTATTGGCTACACCTTC. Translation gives CASSARDTPIGYTF.

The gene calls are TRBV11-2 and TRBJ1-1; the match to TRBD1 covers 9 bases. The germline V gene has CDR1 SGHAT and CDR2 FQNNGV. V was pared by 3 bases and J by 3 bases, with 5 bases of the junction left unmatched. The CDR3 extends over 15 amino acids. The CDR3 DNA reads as TGTGCCAGCAGCTTTCGACAGGGGGATTACACTGAAGCTTTCTTT. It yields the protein CASSFRQGDYTEAFF. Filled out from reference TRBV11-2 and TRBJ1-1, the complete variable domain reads EAGVAQSPRYKIIEKRQSVAFWCNPISGHATLYWYQQILGQGPKLLIQFQNNGVVDDSQLPKDRFSAERLKGVDSTLKIQPAKLEDSAVYLCASSFRQGDYTEAFFGQGTRLTVV.

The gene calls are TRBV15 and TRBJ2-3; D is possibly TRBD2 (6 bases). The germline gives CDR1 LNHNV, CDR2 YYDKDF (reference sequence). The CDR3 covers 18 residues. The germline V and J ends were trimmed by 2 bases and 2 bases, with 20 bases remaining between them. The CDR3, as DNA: TGTGCCACCAGCAGAACCTCCTTTCAGCGGGCGATCACAGATACGCAGTATTTT. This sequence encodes CATSRTSFQRAITDTQYF.

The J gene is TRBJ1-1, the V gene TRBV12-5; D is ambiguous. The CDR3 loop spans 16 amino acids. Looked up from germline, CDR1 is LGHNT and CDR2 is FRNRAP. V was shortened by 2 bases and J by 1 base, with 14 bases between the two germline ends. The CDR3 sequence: CASGLPGMLRNTEAFF. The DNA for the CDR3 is TGTGCTAGTGGTTTGCCCGGGATGTTAAGGAACACTGAAGCTTTCTTT.

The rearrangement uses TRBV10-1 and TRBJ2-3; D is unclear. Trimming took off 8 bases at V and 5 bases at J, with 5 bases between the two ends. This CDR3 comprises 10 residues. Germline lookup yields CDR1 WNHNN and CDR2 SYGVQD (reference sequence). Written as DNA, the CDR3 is TGCGCCAGCGGCCTAGATACGCAGTATTTT. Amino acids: CASGLDTQYF.

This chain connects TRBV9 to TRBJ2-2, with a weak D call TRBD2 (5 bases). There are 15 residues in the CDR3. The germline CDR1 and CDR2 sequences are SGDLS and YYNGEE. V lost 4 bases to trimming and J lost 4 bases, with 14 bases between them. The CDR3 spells CASSLDERGTGELFF. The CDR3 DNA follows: TGTGCCAGCAGCCTAGACGAACGGGGCACCGGGGAGCTGTTTTTT.

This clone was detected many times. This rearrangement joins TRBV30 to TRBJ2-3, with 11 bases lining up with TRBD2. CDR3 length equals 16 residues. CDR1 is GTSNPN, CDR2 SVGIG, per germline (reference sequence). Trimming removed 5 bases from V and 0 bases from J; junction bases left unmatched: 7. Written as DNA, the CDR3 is TGTGCCTGGTTAGCGGGGGGGGCCTATAGCACAGATACGCAGTATTTT. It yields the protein CAWLAGGAYSTDTQYF.

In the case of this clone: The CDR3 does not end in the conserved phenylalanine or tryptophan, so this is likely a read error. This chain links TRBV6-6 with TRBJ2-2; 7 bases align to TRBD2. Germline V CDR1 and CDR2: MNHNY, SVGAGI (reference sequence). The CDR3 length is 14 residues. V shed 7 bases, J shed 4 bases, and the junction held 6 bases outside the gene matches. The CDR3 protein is CASIFWEGTGELFS. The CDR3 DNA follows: TGTGCCAGCATCTTCTGGGAGGGCACCGGGGAGCTGTTTTCT.

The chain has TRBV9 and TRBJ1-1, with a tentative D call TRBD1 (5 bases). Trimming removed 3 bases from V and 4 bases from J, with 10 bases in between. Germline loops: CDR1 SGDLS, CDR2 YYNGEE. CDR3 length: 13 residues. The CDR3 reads CASSGGGATEAFF. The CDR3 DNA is TGTGCCAGCAGCGGCGGAGGGGCCACTGAAGCTTTCTTT.

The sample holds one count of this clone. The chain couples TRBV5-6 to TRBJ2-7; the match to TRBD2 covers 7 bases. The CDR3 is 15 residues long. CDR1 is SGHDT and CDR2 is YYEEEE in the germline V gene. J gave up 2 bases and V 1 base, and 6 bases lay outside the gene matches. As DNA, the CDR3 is TGTGCCAGCAGCTTGCGGGGGGAAGGAACCTACGAGCAGTACTTC. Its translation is CASSLRGEGTYEQYF.